This record covers a single T cell receptor (beta chain). The clone's antigen remains unknown. The sample holds no much larger clone one base away, and base qualities are not on file. Genomic DNA was extracted from sorted cells for sequencing of the TCRbeta CDR3 region. The immunoSEQ Assay was used for sequencing of TCRbeta CDR3 regions. The table comes from immuneACCESS by way of TCRdb, which keeps in-frame sequences with V and J called. Part of the clones is missing from these tables; in studies checked, under half for an unresolved V gene and the rest for unknown reasons. The sample data list approximately 68,000 clones, and 80% to 90% of these were observed just once. The leading ten clones occupy around 1% of the sample. This entry comes from a study of OX40 agonist ivuxolimab in advanced cancers. With regard to the full study: Ivuxolimab was an agonistic, fully human IgG2 monoclonal antibody directed against OX40 (CD134), a costimulatory receptor. Intravenous ivuxolimab was administered to patients every 2 weeks at six dose levels: 0.01, 0.1, 0.3, 1.5, 3 and 10 mg/kg. Among the roughly 52 dose-escalation patients, approximately 20 had hepatocellular carcinoma, roughly 15 melanoma, 9 renal cell carcinoma and 9 head and neck cancer. Partial responses were achieved by three dose-escalation patients, of whom one had hepatocellular carcinoma and two had cutaneous melanoma. Patients were allowed to have had prior anti-PD-1, anti-PD-L1 or anti-CTLA-4 therapy, and 40% of the dose-escalation patients had been treated with checkpoint inhibitors. The paper covers the monotherapy dose-escalation part of the phase I ivuxolimab trial, which included N = 52 patients. A male proportion of around 83% and a mean age of roughly 55 years, ranging from about 20 to 85, were recorded for the dose-escalation cohort. Peripheral TCRbeta sequencing was intended to test whether TCR sequence diversity was altered and clonal T-cell expansion was caused by ivuxolimab.

The research as a whole found: Low levels of normalized T-cell clonal expansion were also shown by some nonresponding patients. At doses of 0.1 to 3.0 mg/kg, clonal expansion of both CD4+ and CD8+ blood T cells was observed from baseline to week 6. Which antigens the clonally expanded peripheral T cells were specific for was not determined. In partial responders in the 0.1-3.0 mg/kg groups, normalized peripheral clonal expansion was found to be among the lowest, especially among CD8+ T cells. On average, CD8+ T cells showed more expanded clones than CD4+ T cells after ivuxolimab.

Patients with autoimmune disease history or receiving systemic immunosuppression were excluded from the trial. Peripheral blood for TCR sequencing was collected from all dose cohorts at baseline, on cycle 4 day 1, and on cycle 7 day 1. Samples were obtained from an open-label, multicenter, first-in-human phase I dose-escalation trial of ivuxolimab. The trial enrolled adults with locally advanced or metastatic head and neck squamous cell, hepatocellular, melanoma or renal cell carcinoma. Before TCR sequencing, CD4+ T cells and CD8+ T cells were sorted from peripheral blood as separate populations. The sequencing used CD4+ or CD8+ T cells sorted from blood, collected in a trial of the OX40 agonist ivuxolimab. The source of this sequence is an adult with an advanced solid tumor such as melanoma, head and neck, liver or kidney cancer.

Read as DNA, the sequence is TGTGCCAGCAGCGTAGTCGGGACTAGCGGGTCGGGCACCGGGGAGCTGTTTTTT. It translates as CASSVVGTSGSGTGELFF. The rearranged chain carries TRBV9 and TRBJ2-2; TRBD2 agrees with 12 junctional bases. CDR1 SGDLS and CDR2 YYNGEE were looked up in the germline V gene. The cysteine opens and the phenylalanine closes a CDR3 of 18 amino acids. The DNA shown is the 54-base CDR3, in frame from base 1. Trimmed from V: 0 bases; trimmed from J: 4 bases; junction bases lacking a gene match: 7.